This TCR beta chain comes out of a study of Graves' ophthalmopathy and Graves' hyperthyroidism. Study conclusions and caveats: Blood contained most expanded thyroid clonotypes exceeding 0.001 frequency.

The TCR beta CDR3 regions underwent amplification from RNA transcripts. First-round RT-PCR employed HTBI primers, with a second-round multiplex PCR after it. TCRdb reprocessed the multiplex PCR reads via MiXCR and lists one record per CDR3 protein. The data show 200,000 to 250,000 distinct CDR3 sequences, under 30% seen once. This clonotype was seen repeatedly, ten times or more. No antigen is known for it. The length of the CDR3 is 16 residues. The V and J ends lost 8 bases and 0 bases respectively, with 14 bases between them. CDR1 and CDR2 from the germline V gene are MDHEN and SYDVKM. Other autoimmune disease, uncontrolled infection, pregnancy and lactation led to exclusion. A diagnosis was made from clinical symptoms together with serum thyroxine, TRAb, thyroid ultrasound and orbital computed tomography.

The genes are TRBV28 and TRBJ1-6; D unresolved. The TCR sequence derives from a man aged 50 to 60 with Graves' ophthalmopathy. The sample was peripheral blood. DNA for the CDR3: TGTGCCAGCTGTACCTCTGGGAGCTCCTATAATTCACCCCTCCACTTT. Protein sequence: CASCTSGSSYNSPLHF.